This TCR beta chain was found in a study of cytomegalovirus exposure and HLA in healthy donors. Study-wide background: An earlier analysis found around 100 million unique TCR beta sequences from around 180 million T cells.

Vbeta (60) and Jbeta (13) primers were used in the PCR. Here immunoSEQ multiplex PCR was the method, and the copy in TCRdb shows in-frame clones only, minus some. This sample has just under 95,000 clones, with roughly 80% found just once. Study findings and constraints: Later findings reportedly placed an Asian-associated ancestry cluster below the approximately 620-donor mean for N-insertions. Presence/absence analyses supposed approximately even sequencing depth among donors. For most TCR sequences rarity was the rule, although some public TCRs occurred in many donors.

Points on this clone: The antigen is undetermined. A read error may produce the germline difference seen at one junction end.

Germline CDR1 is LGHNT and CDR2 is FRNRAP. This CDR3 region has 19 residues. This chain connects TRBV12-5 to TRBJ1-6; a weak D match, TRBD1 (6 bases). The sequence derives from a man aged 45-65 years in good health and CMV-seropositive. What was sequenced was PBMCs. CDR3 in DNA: TGTGCTAGTGGTTTCTGGACAGACCCCAGGAGCTCCTATAATTCACCCCTCAACTTT. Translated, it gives CASGFWTDPRSSYNSPLNF.